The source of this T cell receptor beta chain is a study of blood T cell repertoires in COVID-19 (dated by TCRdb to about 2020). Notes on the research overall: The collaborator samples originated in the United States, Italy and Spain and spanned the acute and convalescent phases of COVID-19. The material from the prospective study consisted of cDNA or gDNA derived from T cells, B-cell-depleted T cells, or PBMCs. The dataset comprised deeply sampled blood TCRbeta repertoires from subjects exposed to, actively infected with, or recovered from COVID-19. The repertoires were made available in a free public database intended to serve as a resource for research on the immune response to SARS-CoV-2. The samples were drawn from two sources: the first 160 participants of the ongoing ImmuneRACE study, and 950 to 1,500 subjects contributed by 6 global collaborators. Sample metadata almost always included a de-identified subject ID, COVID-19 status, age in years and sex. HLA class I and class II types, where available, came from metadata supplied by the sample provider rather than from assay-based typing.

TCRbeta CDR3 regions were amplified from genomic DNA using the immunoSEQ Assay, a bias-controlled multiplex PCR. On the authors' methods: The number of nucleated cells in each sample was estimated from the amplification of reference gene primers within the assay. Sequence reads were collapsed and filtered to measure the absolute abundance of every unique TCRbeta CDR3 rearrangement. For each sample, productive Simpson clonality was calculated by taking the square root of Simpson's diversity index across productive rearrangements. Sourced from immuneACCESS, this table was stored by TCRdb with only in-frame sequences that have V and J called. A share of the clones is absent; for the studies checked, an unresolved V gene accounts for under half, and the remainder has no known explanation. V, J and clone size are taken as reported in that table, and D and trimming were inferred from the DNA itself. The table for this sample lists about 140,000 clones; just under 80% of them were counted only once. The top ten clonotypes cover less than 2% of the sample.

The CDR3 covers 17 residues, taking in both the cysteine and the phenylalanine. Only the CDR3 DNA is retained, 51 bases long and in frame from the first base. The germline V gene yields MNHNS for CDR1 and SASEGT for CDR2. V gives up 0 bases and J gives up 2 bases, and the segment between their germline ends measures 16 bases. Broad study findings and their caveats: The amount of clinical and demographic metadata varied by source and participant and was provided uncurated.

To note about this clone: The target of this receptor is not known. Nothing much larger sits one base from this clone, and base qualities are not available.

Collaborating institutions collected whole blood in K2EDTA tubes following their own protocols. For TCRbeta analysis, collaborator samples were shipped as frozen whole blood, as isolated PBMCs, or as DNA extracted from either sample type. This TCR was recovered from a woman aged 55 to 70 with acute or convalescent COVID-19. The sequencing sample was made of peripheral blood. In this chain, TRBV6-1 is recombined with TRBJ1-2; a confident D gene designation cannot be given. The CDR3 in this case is CASSEALRLAPNYGYTF. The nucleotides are TGTGCCAGCAGTGAAGCGCTCAGGCTGGCTCCAAACTATGGCTACACCTTC.